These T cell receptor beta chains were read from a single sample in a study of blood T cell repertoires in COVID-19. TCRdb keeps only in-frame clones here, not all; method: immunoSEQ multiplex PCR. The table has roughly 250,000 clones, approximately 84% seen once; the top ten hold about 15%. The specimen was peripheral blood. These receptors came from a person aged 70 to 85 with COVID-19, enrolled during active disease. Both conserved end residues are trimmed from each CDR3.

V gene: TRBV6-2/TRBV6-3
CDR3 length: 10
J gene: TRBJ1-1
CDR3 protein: ASSWGEGEAF

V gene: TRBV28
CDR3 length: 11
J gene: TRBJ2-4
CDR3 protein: ASSIGLKNIQY

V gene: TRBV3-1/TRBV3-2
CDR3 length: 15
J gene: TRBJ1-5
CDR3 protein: ASSQSGAAGGNQPQH

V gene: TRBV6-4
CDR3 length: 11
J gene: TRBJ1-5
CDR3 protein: ASSSIQGQPQH

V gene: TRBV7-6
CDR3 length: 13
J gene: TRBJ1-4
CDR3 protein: ASSLVGTGNEKLF

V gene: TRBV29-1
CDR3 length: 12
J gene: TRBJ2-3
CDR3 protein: SVGRRQGSGTQY

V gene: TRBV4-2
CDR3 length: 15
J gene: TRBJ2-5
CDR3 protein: ASSQDITSGEIGTQY

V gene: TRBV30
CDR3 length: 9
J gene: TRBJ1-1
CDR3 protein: AQGRGTEAF

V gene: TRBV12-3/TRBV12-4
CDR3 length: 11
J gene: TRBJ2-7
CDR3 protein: ASSISDRDEQY

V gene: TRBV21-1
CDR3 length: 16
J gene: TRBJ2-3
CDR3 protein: ASSKALFETGITDTQY

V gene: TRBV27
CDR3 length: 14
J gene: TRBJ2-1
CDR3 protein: ASSPRAGGDKNEQF

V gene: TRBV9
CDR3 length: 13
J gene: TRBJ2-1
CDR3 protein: ASSSGTSGNNEQF

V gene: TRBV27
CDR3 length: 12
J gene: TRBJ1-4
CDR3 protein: ASRQTGANEKLF

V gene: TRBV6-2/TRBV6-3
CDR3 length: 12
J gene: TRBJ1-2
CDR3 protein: ASSRQESNYGYT

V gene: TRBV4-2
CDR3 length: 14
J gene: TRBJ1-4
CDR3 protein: ASSQAVGVSNEKLF

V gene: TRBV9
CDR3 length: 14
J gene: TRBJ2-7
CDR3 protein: ASSVESGGARREQY

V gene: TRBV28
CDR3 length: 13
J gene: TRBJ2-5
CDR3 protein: ASSFPRDLQETQY

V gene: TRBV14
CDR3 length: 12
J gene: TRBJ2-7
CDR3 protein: ASSQIGHGYEQY

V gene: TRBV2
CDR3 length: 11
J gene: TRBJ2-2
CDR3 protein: ASSLGQAGELF

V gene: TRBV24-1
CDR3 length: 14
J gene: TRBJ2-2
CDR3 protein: ATSEPHEGVTGELF

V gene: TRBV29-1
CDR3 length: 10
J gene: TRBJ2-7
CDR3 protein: SVKLGAHEQY

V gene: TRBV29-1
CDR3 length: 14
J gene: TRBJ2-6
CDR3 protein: SVGASAKGGANVLT

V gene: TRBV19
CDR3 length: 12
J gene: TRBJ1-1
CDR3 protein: ASSIDRVRTEAF